These 3 T cell receptor beta chains were sequenced from one sample in a study of T cells in Graves' hyperthyroidism and ophthalmopathy. Amplification yielded TCR beta CDR3 regions, with RNA transcripts as the source. Primed by the HTBI set, a first-round RT-PCR was run on the TCR CDR3. TCRdb analysed the multiplex PCR reads with MiXCR anew, one entry per CDR3 protein. The sample consists of about 520,000 distinct CDR3 sequences, less than 25% of them appearing once. The sequenced material came from blood. These receptors came from a woman aged 25 to 45 with Graves' ophthalmopathy.

The chain joins TRBV6-1 to TRBJ1-2, with 9 bases fitting TRBD1. This CDR3 comprises 15 residues. V gave up 3 bases and J gave up 4 bases; unmatched junction bases: 6. In germline, CDR1 is MNHNS, CDR2 SASEGT. Written as DNA, the CDR3 is TGTGCCAGCAGTGAGTACAGGGGGCCCGGCTATGGCTACACCTTC. Translated: CASSEYRGPGYGYTF.

Worth noting for this clonotype: This may come from a read error, since a much larger clone is one base off. The final CDR3 position lacks the conserved phenylalanine or tryptophan, pointing to a likely read error. The genes are TRBV11-2 and TRBJ1-1; no firm D call. CDR3 size: 16 residues. V was shortened by 4 bases and J by 1 base, with 16 bases between the two germline ends. Germline-derived CDR1 and CDR2 are SGHAT and FQNNGV. The CDR3 spells CASSSEGSSWNTEAFL. The CDR3 coding sequence is TGTGCCAGCAGCTCGGAGGGATCATCTTGGAACACTGAAGCTTTCTTG.

This clonotype was observed at least ten times. This sequence joins TRBV5-1 and TRBJ2-7; D unclear. The germline CDR1 and CDR2 sequences are SGHRS and YFSETQ. Trimming took off 2 bases at V and 0 bases at J, with 9 bases between the two ends. This CDR3 is built from 14 residues. The CDR3 nucleotides read TGCGCCAGCAGCTTAAGCCAGGACTCCTACGAGCAGTACTTC. Translated, it gives CASSLSQDSYEQYF.